The 14 T cell receptor beta chains below all came from one sample that was sequenced in a study of blood T cell repertoires in COVID-19 (TCRdb year 2020). The library was generated by the immunoSEQ multiplex PCR assay. Held by TCRdb, this immuneACCESS table contains in-frame sequences only and omits some clones. Under half of the omission traces to an unresolved V gene where checked; the cause of the rest is unknown. Present in this sample are fewer than 250,000 clones, roughly 82% of which were seen just once. The top ten clonotypes cover around 2% of the sample. Specimen: PBMCs or T cells enriched from blood (not recorded which). These TCRs come from a woman aged 45-65 years who had recovered from COVID-19.

V and J are TRBV15 and TRBJ1-1; D not resolved. Germline loops: CDR1 LNHNV, CDR2 YYDKDF (reference sequence). This CDR3 has 16 residues. Trimming pared 0 bases from V and 4 bases from J, leaving 15 bases between. This chain's CDR3 is CATSRDLARVLTEAFF. CDR3 in DNA: TGTGCCACCAGCAGAGATTTAGCGAGGGTTCTCACTGAAGCTTTCTTT.

The chain links TRBV5-5 to TRBJ1-3, with D tentatively TRBD1 (5 bases). Germline loops: CDR1 SGHKS, CDR2 YYEKEE (reference sequence). This CDR3 is 16 amino acids long. Between the trimmed V and J ends, which lost 3 bases and 1 base, there was a span of 14 bases. CDR3 loop: CASSSMTRGSGNTIYF. CDR3 DNA: TGTGCCAGCAGCTCGATGACCCGGGGGTCTGGAAACACCATATATTTT.

The genes are TRBV28 and TRBJ2-1; TRBD2 might be the D (6 bases). The CDR3 extends over 14 amino acids. Germline loops: CDR1 MDHEN, CDR2 SYDVKM. V lost 7 bases to trimming and J lost 1 base, with 11 bases between them. The CDR3 loop reads CASTISGSYNEQFF. The CDR3 nucleotides are TGTGCCAGCACCATTAGCGGATCCTACAATGAGCAGTTCTTC.

There are a few counts of this clone. This chain connects TRBV7-8 to TRBJ2-7; 14 nucleotides line up with TRBD2. In germline, CDR1 is SGHVS, CDR2 FQNEAQ. The trim removed 0 bases at V and 8 bases at J, leaving 6 bases unmatched. CDR3 length: 16 residues. CDR3 in amino acids: CASSLARGLAGDQQYF. The CDR3 DNA sequence: TGTGCCAGCAGCTTAGCTCGGGGACTAGCGGGAGATCAGCAGTACTTC.

The chain employs TRBV5-5 and TRBJ1-4; weak D call: TRBD1 (6 bases). V lost 0 bases to trimming and J lost 5 bases, with 14 bases between them. The CDR3 covers 16 residues. Germline loops: CDR1 SGHKS, CDR2 YYEKEE (reference sequence). The CDR3 loop is CASSLAPTGVNEKLFF. In nucleotides, the CDR3 is TGTGCCAGCAGCTTGGCACCGACAGGAGTAAATGAAAAACTGTTTTTT.

The chain carries TRBV5-1 and TRBJ1-1, with D unresolved. Trimming stripped 2 bases from V and 1 base from J, with 9 bases between. The CDR3 length is 14 residues. Germline CDR1 is SGHRS and CDR2 is YFSETQ. This CDR3 reads CASSLMRSNTEAFF. DNA for the CDR3: TGCGCCAGCAGCTTAATGAGATCGAACACTGAAGCTTTCTTT.

Remarks on this clone: Other DNA sequences in this sample translate to the same CDR3. The chain uses TRBV20-1 and TRBJ1-3, with D possibly being TRBD1 (5 bases). Trimming shortened V by 3 bases and J by 2 bases, and 8 bases separated the two germline ends. The germline V gene encodes CDR1 DFQATT and CDR2 SNEGSKA (reference sequence). This CDR3 region has 13 residues. DNA of the CDR3: TGCAGTGCTAGTAAAGGGGCTGGAAACACCATATATTTT. It translates to CSASKGAGNTIYF.

The genes are TRBV2 and TRBJ2-7; 9 bases align to TRBD1. The CDR3 has 14 amino acids. Germline V lookup: CDR1 SNHLY, CDR2 FYNNEI. Germline trimming cut 6 bases from V and 3 bases from J; bases unmatched to any gene: 6. The CDR3: CASRGQGKGYEQYF. The CDR3 DNA is TGTGCCAGCAGGGGACAGGGCAAAGGCTACGAGCAGTACTTC.

The J gene is TRBJ2-7, the V gene TRBV9, with a possible D match to TRBD1 (6 bases). The CDR3 has 17 residues. With 0 bases removed from V and 4 bases from J, the gap between germline ends came to 20 bases. The germline V gene encodes CDR1 SGDLS and CDR2 YYNGEE. The CDR3 DNA is TGTGCCAGCAGCGTAGGTAACAGGGCCCTAAAGAGTTACGAGCAGTACTTC. Translation: CASSVGNRALKSYEQYF.

V gene TRBV5-1 combines with J gene TRBJ2-7, with D possibly matching TRBD1 (6 bases). The V end was cut by 1 base, the J end by 5 bases, with 13 bases between. The CDR3 length is 14 residues. Germline V gene sequence: CDR1 SGHRS, CDR2 YFSETQ. CDR3: CASSLSGTYDEQYF. CDR3 sequence (DNA): TGCGCCAGCAGCTTGTCTGGGACATATGACGAGCAGTACTTC.

The chain recombines TRBV4-1 with TRBJ1-2; TRBD1 matches 9 bases. Losses at the gene ends were 1 base for V and 4 bases for J; bases not matched to a gene: 7. The germline gives CDR1 MGHRA, CDR2 YSYEKL. The CDR3 length is 16 residues. CDR3 amino acids: CASSQGRGTGSYGYTF. The CDR3 nucleotides are TGCGCCAGCAGCCAAGGAAGGGGGACAGGGAGCTATGGCTACACCTTC.

In this sample, this clone turned up once. V gene TRBV5-8 combines with J gene TRBJ2-1, with 7 bases lining up with TRBD2. Germline CDR1 is SGHTS and CDR2 is YDEGEE. Trimming cost V 0 bases and J 10 bases; bases outside gene matches: 7. There are 14 residues in the CDR3. CDR3 bases: TGTGCCAGCAGCTTGGGGCTAGCGGTGGGCGAGCAGTTCTTC. It yields the protein CASSLGLAVGEQFF.

V is TRBV6-5 and J is TRBJ2-3; D unresolved. There are 14 residues in the CDR3. Between the trimmed V and J ends, which lost 2 bases and 2 bases, there was a span of 8 bases. CDR1 is MNHEY, CDR2 SVGAGI, per germline. CDR3 sequence reads: CASSYGQNTDTQYF. The CDR3 coding sequence is TGTGCCAGCAGTTACGGGCAGAACACAGATACGCAGTATTTT.

The rearrangement links TRBV7-2 to TRBJ1-6; TRBD1 aligns across 10 bases. Germline CDR1 reads SGHTA; CDR2 reads FQGNSA. There are 15 residues in the CDR3. V dropped 6 bases and J dropped 10; count of bases not matched to a gene: 9. CDR3 sequence reads: CASSLTGTGESPLHF. In DNA, the CDR3 is TGTGCCAGCAGTTTAACCGGGACAGGGGAATCACCCCTCCACTTT.